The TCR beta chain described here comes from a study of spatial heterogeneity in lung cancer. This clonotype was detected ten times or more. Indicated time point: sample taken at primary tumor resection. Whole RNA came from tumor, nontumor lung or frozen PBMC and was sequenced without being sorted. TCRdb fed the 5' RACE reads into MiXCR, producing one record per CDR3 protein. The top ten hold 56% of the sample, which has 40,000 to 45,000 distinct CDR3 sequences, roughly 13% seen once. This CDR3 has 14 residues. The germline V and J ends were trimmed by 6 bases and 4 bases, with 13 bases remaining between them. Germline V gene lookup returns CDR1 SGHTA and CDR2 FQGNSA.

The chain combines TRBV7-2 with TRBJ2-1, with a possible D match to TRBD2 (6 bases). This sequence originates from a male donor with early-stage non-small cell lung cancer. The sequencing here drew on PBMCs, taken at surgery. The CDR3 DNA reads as TGTGCCAGCAGATCGGGACTGGTATACAATGAGCAGTTCTTC. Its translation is CASRSGLVYNEQFF.